This T cell receptor (beta chain) comes out of a study of CD8 T cells in Susac syndrome. When the RNA was reverse transcribed, random hexamers were used with an input of roughly 0.5 to 1 ug. MiXCR, run by TCRdb on the immunoSEQ multiplex PCR reads, gives a single entry per CDR3 protein. This repertoire shows about 190,000 distinct CDR3 sequences, approximately 96% found once; its top ten account for around 0.092%. The CDR3 contains 15 residues. Germline CDR1 is LNHDA and CDR2 is SQIVND (reference sequence). V lost 5 bases and J lost 0, with 13 bases in between. This clonotype was sampled from a human donor with Susac syndrome. The chain carries TRBV19 and TRBJ1-2; the D gene is possibly TRBD1 (5 bases). Specimen: CD4+ T cells from PBMCs. The CDR3 DNA follows: TGTGCCAGTAGTCCCCAGGGCGGAACTAACTATGGCTACACCTTC. This gives the protein CASSPQGGTNYGYTF.